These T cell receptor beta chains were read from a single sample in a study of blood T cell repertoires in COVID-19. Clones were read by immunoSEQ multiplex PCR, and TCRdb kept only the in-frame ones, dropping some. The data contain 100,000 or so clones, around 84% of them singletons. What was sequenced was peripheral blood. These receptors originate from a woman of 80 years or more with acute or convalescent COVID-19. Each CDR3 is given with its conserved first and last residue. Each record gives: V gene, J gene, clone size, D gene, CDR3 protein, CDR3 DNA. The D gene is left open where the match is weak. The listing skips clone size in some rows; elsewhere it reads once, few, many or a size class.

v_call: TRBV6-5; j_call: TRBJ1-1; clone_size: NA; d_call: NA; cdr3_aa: CASSTQNLNTEAFF; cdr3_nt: TGTGCCAGCAGTACACAGAACCTGAACACTGAAGCTTTCTTT
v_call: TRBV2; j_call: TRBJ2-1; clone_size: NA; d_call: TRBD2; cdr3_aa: CASSMTSGRPFF; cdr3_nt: TGTGCCAGCAGCATGACTAGCGGGAGGCCGTTCTTC
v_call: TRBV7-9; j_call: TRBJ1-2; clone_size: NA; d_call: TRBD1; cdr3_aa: CASSSRTGSSLYGYTF; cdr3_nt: TGTGCCAGCAGCTCAAGGACAGGGTCCTCCCTCTATGGCTACACCTTC
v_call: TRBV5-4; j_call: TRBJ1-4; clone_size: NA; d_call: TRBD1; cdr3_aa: CASSLEGAQREKLFF; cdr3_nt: TGTGCCAGCAGCTTGGAGGGGGCCCAGAGGGAAAAACTGTTTTTT
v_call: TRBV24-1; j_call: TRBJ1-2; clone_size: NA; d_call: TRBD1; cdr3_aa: CATSDSGTGFFYGYTF; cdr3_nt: TGTGCCACCAGTGATTCCGGGACAGGGTTTTTCTATGGCTACACCTTC
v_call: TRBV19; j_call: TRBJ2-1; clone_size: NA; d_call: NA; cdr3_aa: CASKGVASSYNEQFF; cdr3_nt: TGTGCCAGTAAGGGGGTGGCTAGCTCCTACAATGAGCAGTTCTTC
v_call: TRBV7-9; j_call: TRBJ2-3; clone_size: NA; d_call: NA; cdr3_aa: CASRGASGTSTDTQYF; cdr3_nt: TGTGCCAGCAGGGGGGCTAGCGGAACTAGCACAGATACGCAGTATTTT
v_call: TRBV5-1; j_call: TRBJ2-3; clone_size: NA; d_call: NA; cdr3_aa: CASSLTGTDTQYF; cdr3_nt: TGCGCCAGCAGCTTAACGGGTACAGATACGCAGTATTTT
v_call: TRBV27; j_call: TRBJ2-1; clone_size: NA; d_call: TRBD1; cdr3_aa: CASIRTGWGYNEQFF; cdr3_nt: TGTGCCAGCATTCGGACAGGGTGGGGTTACAATGAGCAGTTCTTC
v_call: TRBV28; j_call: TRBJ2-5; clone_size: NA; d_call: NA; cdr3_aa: CASGSGDLPETQYF; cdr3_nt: TGTGCCAGCGGGTCAGGGGACCTCCCCGAGACCCAGTACTTC
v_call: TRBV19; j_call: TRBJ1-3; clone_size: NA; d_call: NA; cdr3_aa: CASTTGTPSSGNTIYF; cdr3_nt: TGTGCCAGTACCACCGGGACACCAAGCTCTGGAAACACCATATATTTT
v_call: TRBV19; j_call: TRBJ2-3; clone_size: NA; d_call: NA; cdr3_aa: CASSSTGKNTDTQYF; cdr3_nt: TGTGCCAGTAGTTCAACAGGGAAAAACACAGATACGCAGTATTTT
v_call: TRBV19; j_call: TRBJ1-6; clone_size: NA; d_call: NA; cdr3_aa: CASSTNTRGRNYNSPLHF; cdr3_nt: TGTGCCAGTAGCACGAATACGCGGGGACGGAACTATAATTCACCCCTCCACTTT
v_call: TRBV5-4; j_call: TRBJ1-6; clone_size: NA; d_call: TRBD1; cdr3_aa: CASSSDRGNSPLHF; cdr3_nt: TGTGCCAGCAGTTCTGACAGGGGTAATTCACCCCTCCACTTT
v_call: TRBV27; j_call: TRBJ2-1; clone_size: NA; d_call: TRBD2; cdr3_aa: CASSRGLAVYNEQFF; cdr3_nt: TGTGCCAGCAGTCGAGGACTAGCGGTTTACAATGAGCAGTTCTTC
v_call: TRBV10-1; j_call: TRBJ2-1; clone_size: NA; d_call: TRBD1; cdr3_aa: CASSGGTGWNEQFF; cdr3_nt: TGCGCCAGCAGTGGCGGGACAGGGTGGAATGAGCAGTTCTTC
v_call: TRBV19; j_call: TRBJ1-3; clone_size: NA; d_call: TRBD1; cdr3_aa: CARPGQVYSGNTIYF; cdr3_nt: TGTGCCAGGCCGGGACAGGTATACTCTGGAAACACCATATATTTT
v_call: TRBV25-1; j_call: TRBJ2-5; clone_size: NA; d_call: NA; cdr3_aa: CASSEWATEETQYF; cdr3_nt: TGTGCCAGCAGTGAATGGGCCACAGAAGAGACCCAGTACTTC
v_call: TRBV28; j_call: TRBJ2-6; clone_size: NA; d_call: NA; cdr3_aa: CASSRTRVISGANVLTF; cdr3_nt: TGTGCCAGCAGTCGAACTCGGGTGATCTCTGGGGCCAACGTCCTGACTTTC
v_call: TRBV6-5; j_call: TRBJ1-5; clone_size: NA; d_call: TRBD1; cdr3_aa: CASRDSPYQPQHF; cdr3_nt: TGTGCCAGCCGGGACAGCCCCTATCAGCCCCAGCATTTT
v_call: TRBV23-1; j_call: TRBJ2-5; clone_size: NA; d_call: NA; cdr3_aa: CASSQSVAGRFKETQYF; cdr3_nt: TGCGCCAGCAGTCAATCGGTAGCAGGGAGGTTTAAAGAGACCCAGTACTTC
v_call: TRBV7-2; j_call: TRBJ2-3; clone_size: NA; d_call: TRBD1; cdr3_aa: CASSLWAGTGWYF; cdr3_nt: TGTGCCAGCAGCTTATGGGCCGGGACAGGGTGGTATTTT
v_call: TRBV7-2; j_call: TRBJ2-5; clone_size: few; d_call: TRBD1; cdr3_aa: CASSLGTGVQETQYF; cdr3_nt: TGTGCCAGCAGCTTGGGGACAGGGGTTCAAGAGACCCAGTACTTC
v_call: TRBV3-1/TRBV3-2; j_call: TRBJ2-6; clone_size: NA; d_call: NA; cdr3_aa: CASSLSSGANVLTF; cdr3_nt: TGTGCCAGCAGCCTCAGCTCTGGGGCCAACGTCCTGACTTTC
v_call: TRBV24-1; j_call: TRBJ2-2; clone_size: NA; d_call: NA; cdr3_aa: CAAMDIENTGELFF; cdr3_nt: TGTGCCGCGATGGACATAGAGAACACCGGGGAGCTGTTTTTT
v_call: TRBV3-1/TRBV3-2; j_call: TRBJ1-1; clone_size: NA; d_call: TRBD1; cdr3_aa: CASSPGQGSTEAFF; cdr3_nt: TGTGCCAGCAGCCCGGGACAGGGTAGCACTGAAGCTTTCTTT
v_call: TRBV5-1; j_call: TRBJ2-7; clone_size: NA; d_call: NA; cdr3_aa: CASSLPNRDTYEQYF; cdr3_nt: TGCGCCAGCAGCCTTCCAAACAGGGACACCTACGAGCAGTACTTC
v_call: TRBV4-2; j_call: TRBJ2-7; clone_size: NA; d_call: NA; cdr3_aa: CASSQSPGTPSYEQYF; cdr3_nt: TGTGCCAGCAGCCAGTCCCCCGGGACACCTTCCTACGAGCAGTACTTC
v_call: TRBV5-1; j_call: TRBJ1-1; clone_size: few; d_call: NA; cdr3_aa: CASRKTENTEAFF; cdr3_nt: TGCGCCAGCAGGAAGACAGAGAACACTGAAGCTTTCTTT
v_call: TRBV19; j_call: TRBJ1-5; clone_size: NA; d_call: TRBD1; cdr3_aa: CASSARQGDQPQHF; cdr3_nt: TGTGCCAGTAGTGCACGACAGGGCGATCAGCCCCAGCATTTT
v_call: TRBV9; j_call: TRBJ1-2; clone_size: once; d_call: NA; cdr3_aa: CASSVASNAYGYTF; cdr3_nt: TGTGCCAGCAGCGTAGCTAGTAATGCGTATGGCTACACCTTC
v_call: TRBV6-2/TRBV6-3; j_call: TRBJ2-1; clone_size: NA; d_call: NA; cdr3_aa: CASSSFTGEQFF; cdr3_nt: TGTGCCAGCAGTTCCTTTACCGGGGAGCAGTTCTTC
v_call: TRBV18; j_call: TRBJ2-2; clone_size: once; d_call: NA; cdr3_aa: CASSFLGRANTGELFF; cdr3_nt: TGTGCCAGCTCTTTCCTAGGGCGGGCGAACACCGGGGAGCTGTTTTTT
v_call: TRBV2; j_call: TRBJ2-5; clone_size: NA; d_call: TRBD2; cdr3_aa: CASSEARSGGETQYF; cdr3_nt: TGTGCCAGCAGTGAAGCACGTAGCGGGGGAGAGACCCAGTACTTC
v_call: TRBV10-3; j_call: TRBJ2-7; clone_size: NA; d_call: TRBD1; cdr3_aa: CASEGQGYEQYF; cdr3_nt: TGTGCCTCAGAGGGACAGGGCTACGAGCAGTACTTC
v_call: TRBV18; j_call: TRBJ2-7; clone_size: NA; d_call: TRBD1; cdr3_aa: CASSPHRGLDEQYF; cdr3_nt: TGTGCCAGCTCACCACACAGGGGGCTCGACGAGCAGTACTTC
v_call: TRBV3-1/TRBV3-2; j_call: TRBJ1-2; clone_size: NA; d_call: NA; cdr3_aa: CASSQGGHYGYTF; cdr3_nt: TGTGCCAGCAGCCAAGGGGGGCACTATGGCTACACCTTC
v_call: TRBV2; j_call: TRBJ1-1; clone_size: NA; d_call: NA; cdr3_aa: CASNEVPNTEAFF; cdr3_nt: TGTGCCAGCAACGAGGTACCGAACACTGAAGCTTTCTTT
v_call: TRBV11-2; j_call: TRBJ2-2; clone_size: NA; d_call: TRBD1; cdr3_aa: CASSLALGGQGTGELFF; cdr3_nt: TGTGCCAGCAGCTTAGCACTAGGGGGACAGGGCACCGGGGAGCTGTTTTTT
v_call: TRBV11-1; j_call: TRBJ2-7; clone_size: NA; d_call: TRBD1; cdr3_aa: CASSLGDSSYEQYF; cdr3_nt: TGTGCCAGCAGCTTAGGGGACAGCTCCTACGAGCAGTACTTC
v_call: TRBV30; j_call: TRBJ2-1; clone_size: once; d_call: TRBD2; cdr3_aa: CAWSLGLAHDEQFF; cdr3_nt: TGTGCCTGGAGTTTAGGACTAGCGCACGATGAGCAGTTCTTC